This TCR beta chain was identified during a study of cytomegalovirus exposure and HLA in healthy donors. Study-level results: Among CMV-associated TCR beta chains, most appeared HLA-restricted in a later analysis. In an earlier analysis, productive rearrangement rates for most beta V segments clustered near 87% or 30%.

V dropped 7 bases and J dropped 4 bases, with 8 bases sitting between them. Germline CDR1 reads LNHDA; CDR2 reads SQIVND (reference sequence). This CDR3 is 12 amino acids long. Worth noting for this clone: Its target is unknown.

PCR used 60 Vbeta primers and 13 Jbeta primers. The table came from immunoSEQ multiplex PCR; TCRdb's copy has only in-frame clones and leaves some out. This sample has roughly 81,000 clones, with over 70% found just once. The source material was PBMCs. The chain has TRBV19 and TRBJ2-1; D unresolved. The source is a boy aged 5-17 years in good health and CMV-seronegative. The CDR3 loop is CASIDNYNEQFF. The CDR3 nucleotides are TGTGCCAGTATTGACAATTACAATGAGCAGTTCTTC.